The 27 T cell receptor beta chains below come from one sample, sequenced in a study of blood T cell repertoires in COVID-19. Clones were sequenced by immunoSEQ multiplex PCR, and TCRdb holds only the in-frame ones, with some missing. In the table there are around 58,000 clones, 90% to 95% of which are singletons. Input material: peripheral blood. These TCRs come from a woman aged 60-70 years with active or convalescent COVID-19.

This chain links TRBV6-5 with TRBJ1-1, with D possibly being TRBD1 (6 bases). Deletions cut 6 bases from V and 7 bases from J, with 15 bases between. The germline gives CDR1 MNHEY, CDR2 SVGAGI. The CDR3 covers 13 residues. CDR3 nucleotide sequence: TGTGCCAGCAGGAGGGACACCGTAAGTGAAGCTTTCTTT. Amino acid sequence: CASRRDTVSEAFF.

The chain carries TRBV5-6 and TRBJ2-5, with D possibly TRBD2 on 6 matching bases. The V and J ends lost 3 bases and 7 bases respectively, with 19 bases between them. This CDR3 has 15 residues. Germline CDR1 and CDR2: SGHDT and YYEEEE. For the CDR3, the DNA is TGTGCCAGCAGCTACTCGGGACTTCCTCTGGGGACCCAGTACTTC. Translating it yields CASSYSGLPLGTQYF.

The chain couples TRBV29-1 to TRBJ2-1; TRBD2 matches at 8 bases. The trim removed 4 bases at V and 5 bases at J, leaving 7 bases unmatched. This CDR3 is 14 amino acids long. The germline gives CDR1 SQVTM, CDR2 ANQGSEA. CDR3 protein: CSVGGSGSNNEQFF. The CDR3 DNA is TGCAGCGTTGGAGGGAGCGGGAGTAACAATGAGCAGTTCTTC.

The chain recombines TRBV6-5 with TRBJ2-7, with D tentatively TRBD1 (6 bases). Germline assignment: CDR1 MNHEY and CDR2 SVGAGI. The CDR3 is 15 residues long. V was trimmed by 0 bases and J by 2 bases, leaving 11 bases between them. CDR3 sequence (DNA): TGTGCCAGCAGTTACTCAACGAGGGGGACCTACGAGCAGTACTTC. This encodes CASSYSTRGTYEQYF.

As for this clone: At one of its ends the junction is not consistent with the germline gene, which may arise from a read error. The chain is built from TRBV7-3 and TRBJ2-5; the D gene is possibly TRBD2 (6 bases). The CDR3 is made up of 13 amino acids. From germline, CDR1 is SGHTA and CDR2 FQGTGA. DNA for the CDR3: TGTGCCAGCAGCTTAGGGGGAGGAGAGGCCCAGTACTTC. Its protein is CASSLGGGEAQYF.

V gene TRBV30 combines with J gene TRBJ1-1, with D perhaps TRBD1 (6 bases). Between the trimmed V and J ends, which lost 2 bases and 2 bases, there was a span of 30 bases. CDR3 length: 20 amino acids. Germline values: CDR1 GTSNPN, CDR2 SVGIG (reference sequence). The CDR3 region has the DNA TGTGCCTGGAGTACCAGAGTACAGGGTGTTCGGACTTGTATAAACACTGAAGCTTTCTTT. Its protein product is CAWSTRVQGVRTCINTEAFF.

The CDR3 region has the DNA TGTGCCAGCAGTTACGGGGGAGGGGACTATGGCTACACCTTC. Its protein product is CASSYGGGDYGYTF. This chain connects TRBV6-5 to TRBJ1-2, with a possible D match to TRBD1 (5 bases). Germline V gene lookup returns CDR1 MNHEY and CDR2 SVGAGI. V was clipped by 2 bases and J by 3 bases, with 10 bases between them. The CDR3 loop spans 14 amino acids.

The genes are TRBV5-1 and TRBJ2-7; TRBD1 aligns across 9 bases. With V trimmed by 0 bases and J by 4 bases, 8 bases remained unmatched. Germline CDR1 and CDR2: SGHRS and YFSETQ. The CDR3 loop spans 16 amino acids. CDR3 nucleotides: TGCGCCAGCAGCTTGGAGGGACAGGGTCTAATTTACGAGCAGTACTTC. Encoded protein: CASSLEGQGLIYEQYF.

This chain connects TRBV5-1 to TRBJ2-3; possible D gene TRBD1, 6 bases. Trimming took 0 bases from V and 0 from J, leaving 8 bases between them. Germline CDR1 is SGHRS and CDR2 is YFSETQ. This CDR3 comprises 15 residues. CDR3 sequence (DNA): TGCGCCAGCAGCTTGGTGACAGGTAGCACAGATACGCAGTATTTT. It encodes CASSLVTGSTDTQYF.

The chain combines TRBV28 with TRBJ1-1; D is unresolved. V lost 2 bases and J 1 base, leaving 20 bases between the germline ends. Germline V gene sequence: CDR1 MDHEN, CDR2 SYDVKM. The CDR3 contains 18 residues. Here the CDR3 DNA reads TGTGCCAGCAGTTTACAGCCGGGCCTTGGGAGAAGGAACACTGAAGCTTTCTTT. This codes for CASSLQPGLGRRNTEAFF.

The chain employs TRBV20-1 and TRBJ1-6; D remains ambiguous. Germline V gives CDR1 DFQATT, CDR2 SNEGSKA (reference sequence). The CDR3 totals 11 residues. The germline V and J ends were trimmed by 2 bases and 10 bases, with 6 bases remaining between them. Here the CDR3 reads CSARRESPLHF. The DNA of the CDR3 is TGCAGTGCTAGACGGGAGTCACCCCTCCACTTT.

The chain links TRBV9 to TRBJ2-3; D unresolved. CDR1 is SGDLS and CDR2 is YYNGEE in the germline V gene. The CDR3 has 14 amino acids. V shed 1 base and J shed 2 bases, with 8 bases lying between them. The CDR3 DNA reads TGTGCCAGCAGCGTACATGGAGACACAGATACGCAGTATTTT. Its translation is CASSVHGDTDTQYF.

This chain connects TRBV28 to TRBJ2-7; 10 positions match TRBD1. This CDR3 comprises 13 residues. Germline V gene data show CDR1 as MDHEN and CDR2 as SYDVKM. Trimming took 8 bases from V and 3 from J; bases not matched to a gene: 4. The CDR3 reads CASRGQGVYEQYF. DNA of the CDR3: TGTGCCAGCCGCGGACAGGGGGTCTACGAGCAGTACTTC.

This clone has just one count. The chain uses TRBV24-1 and TRBJ1-4; TRBD1 matches 8 bases. Germline CDR1 is KGHDR and CDR2 is SFDVKD. V was clipped by 4 bases and J by 6 bases; unmatched bases: 18. The CDR3 contains 19 residues. The CDR3 sequence is CATSDQIQGGEGIDEKLFF. The CDR3 coding sequence is TGTGCCACCAGTGACCAAATACAGGGGGGAGAGGGGATTGATGAAAAACTGTTTTTT.

This clone was observed a single time. The chain has TRBV3-1 (or the pseudogene TRBV3-2) and TRBJ2-2; D is undetermined. Per the germline V gene, CDR1 is LGHDT and CDR2 is YNNKEL (reference sequence). This CDR3 is built from 14 residues. V dropped 0 bases and J dropped 6 bases, with 8 bases sitting between them. The CDR3 bases are TGTGCCAGCAGCCAAGAAATAGTCTCCGGGGAGCTGTTTTTT. Amino acid sequence: CASSQEIVSGELFF.

This chain joins TRBV5-1 and TRBJ2-5, with D uncertain. This CDR3 has 14 residues. Trimming stripped 0 bases from V and 1 base from J, with 7 bases between. The germline V gene encodes CDR1 SGHRS and CDR2 YFSETQ. The CDR3 bases are TGCGCCAGCAGCTTGGACAGATTCCAAGAGACCCAGTACTTC. It encodes CASSLDRFQETQYF.

The chain employs TRBV28 and TRBJ1-6; 9 nucleotides match TRBD1. V shed 8 bases, J shed 6 bases, and the junction held 8 bases outside the gene matches. CDR1 and CDR2 (germline): MDHEN, SYDVKM. There are 15 residues in the CDR3. The CDR3 spells CASWGQGLGNSPLHF. In DNA form, the CDR3 reads TGTGCCAGCTGGGGACAGGGTCTCGGTAATTCACCCCTCCACTTT.

The chain links TRBV5-4 to TRBJ1-5; D gene unclear. V dropped 1 base and J dropped 2 bases, with 10 bases sitting between them. From germline, CDR1 is SGHNT and CDR2 YYREEE (reference sequence). The CDR3 has 15 residues. The CDR3 sequence is CASSLYGVGNQPQHF. The CDR3 coding sequence is TGTGCCAGCAGCTTGTACGGGGTCGGCAATCAGCCCCAGCATTTT.

This clone was seen just once. The V gene is TRBV5-4, the J gene TRBJ2-7; 14 nucleotides align to TRBD2. The CDR3 contains 14 residues. The V segment lost 4 bases and the J segment 6 bases; nucleotides outside the gene matches: 3. The V gene's germline CDR1 is SGHNT and CDR2 YYREEE (reference sequence). CDR3 sequence: CASSGTSGSSEQYF. The DNA of the CDR3 is TGTGCCAGCAGCGGGACTAGCGGGAGCTCCGAGCAGTACTTC.

The gene calls are TRBV11-2 and TRBJ1-2; 9 bases align to TRBD1. Germline trimming cut 3 bases from V and 6 bases from J; bases unmatched to any gene: 2. Germline loops: CDR1 SGHAT, CDR2 FQNNGV. This CDR3 spans 13 amino acids. The CDR3 region has the DNA TGTGCCAGCAGCTTGGGACAGGGAAATGGCTACACCTTC. This encodes CASSLGQGNGYTF.

The chain is built from TRBV10-3 and TRBJ2-7; 10 bases are a match to TRBD1. From germline, CDR1 is ENHRY and CDR2 SYGVKD. CDR3 length equals 15 residues. V trimming: 2 bases; J trimming: 1 base; junction bases outside the gene matches: 2. CDR3 nucleotide sequence: TGTGCCATCAGTGAGGGGACAGGGGCATCCTACGAGCAGTACTTC. Translating it yields CAISEGTGASYEQYF.

The chain joins TRBV7-2 to TRBJ1-1; unclear D gene. V shed 1 base and J shed 10 bases, with 10 bases lying between them. Germline CDR1 and CDR2: SGHTA and FQGNSA. This CDR3 spans 12 amino acids. CDR3 sequence: CASSLVGVRAFF. CDR3 DNA sequence: TGTGCCAGCAGCTTAGTAGGAGTGAGAGCTTTCTTT.

This clone was observed once. This chain uses TRBV28 with TRBJ2-5; 7 nucleotides match TRBD1. The CDR3 sequence is 14 residues long. V lost 2 bases, J lost 3 bases, and 3 bases stayed unmatched. The germline gives CDR1 MDHEN, CDR2 SYDVKM. The CDR3 loop reads CASSLIGTEETQYF. The DNA for the CDR3 is TGTGCCAGCAGTTTAATAGGGACAGAAGAGACCCAGTACTTC.

V is TRBV30 and J is TRBJ2-2; D is undetermined. The germline CDR1 and CDR2 sequences are GTSNPN and SVGIG (reference sequence). The CDR3 contains 13 residues. Deletions cut 5 bases from V and 0 bases from J, with 7 bases between. The chain's CDR3 is CAWGYTNTGELFF. DNA of the CDR3: TGTGCCTGGGGTTACACGAACACCGGGGAGCTGTTTTTT.

The chain uses TRBV12-3 or TRBV12-4 and TRBJ1-2, with a possible D match to TRBD1 (5 bases). V dropped 3 bases and J dropped 4 bases, with 9 bases sitting between them. The CDR3 contains 13 residues. The chain's CDR3 is CASSFSRVYGYTF. CDR3 DNA sequence: TGTGCCAGCAGTTTTTCCAGGGTCTATGGCTACACCTTC.

The chain combines TRBV4-3 with TRBJ2-7; 10 nucleotides line up with TRBD1. Germline V gene sequence: CDR1 LGHNA, CDR2 YSLEER. V lost 5 bases to trimming and J lost 3 bases; unmatched junction nucleotides: 7. The CDR3 extends over 15 amino acids. The CDR3 region is CASSSSGTGDYEQYF. In nucleotides, the CDR3 is TGCGCCAGCAGCTCCTCCGGGACAGGGGACTACGAGCAGTACTTC.

This chain joins TRBV6-5 and TRBJ1-3; no firm D call. Germline CDR1 is MNHEY and CDR2 is SVGAGI. The V gene lost 10 bases and the J gene lost 0 bases, with 7 bases spanning the gap. CDR3 length: 12 amino acids. CDR3 bases: TGTGCCATATGGAGCTCTGGAAACACCATATATTTT. Amino acid sequence: CAIWSSGNTIYF.